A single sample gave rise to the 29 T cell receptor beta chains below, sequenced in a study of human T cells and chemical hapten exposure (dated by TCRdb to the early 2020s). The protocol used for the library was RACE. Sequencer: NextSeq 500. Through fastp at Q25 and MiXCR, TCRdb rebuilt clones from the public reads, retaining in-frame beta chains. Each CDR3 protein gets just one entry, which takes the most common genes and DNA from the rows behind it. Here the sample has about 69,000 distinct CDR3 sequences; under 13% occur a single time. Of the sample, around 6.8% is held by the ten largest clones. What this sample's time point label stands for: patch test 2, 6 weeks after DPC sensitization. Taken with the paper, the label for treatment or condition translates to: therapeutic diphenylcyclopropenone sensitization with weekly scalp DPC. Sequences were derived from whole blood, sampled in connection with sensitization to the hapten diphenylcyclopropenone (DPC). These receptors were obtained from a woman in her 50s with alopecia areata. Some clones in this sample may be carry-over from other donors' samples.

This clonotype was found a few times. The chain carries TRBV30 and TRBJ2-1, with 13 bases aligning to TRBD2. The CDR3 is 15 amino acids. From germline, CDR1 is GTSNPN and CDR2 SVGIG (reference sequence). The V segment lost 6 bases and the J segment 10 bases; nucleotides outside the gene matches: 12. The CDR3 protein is CACSPGLAGEVEQFF. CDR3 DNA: TGTGCCTGTTCCCCCGGACTAGCGGGAGAGGTGGAGCAGTTCTTC.

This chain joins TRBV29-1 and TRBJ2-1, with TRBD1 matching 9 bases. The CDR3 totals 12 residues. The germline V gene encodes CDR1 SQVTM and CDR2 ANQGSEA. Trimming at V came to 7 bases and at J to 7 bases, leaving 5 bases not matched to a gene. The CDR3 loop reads CSAHGQGNEQFF. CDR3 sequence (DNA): TGCAGCGCACATGGACAGGGGAATGAGCAGTTCTTC.

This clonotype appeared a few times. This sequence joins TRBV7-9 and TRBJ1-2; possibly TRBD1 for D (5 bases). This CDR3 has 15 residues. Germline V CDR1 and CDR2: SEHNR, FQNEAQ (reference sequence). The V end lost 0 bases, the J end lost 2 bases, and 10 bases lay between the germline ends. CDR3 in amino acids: CASSLAGGTNYGYTF. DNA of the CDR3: TGTGCCAGCAGCTTAGCGGGAGGGACCAACTATGGCTACACCTTC.

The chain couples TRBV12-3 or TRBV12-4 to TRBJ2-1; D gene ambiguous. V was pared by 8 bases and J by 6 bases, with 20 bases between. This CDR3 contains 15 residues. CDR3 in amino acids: CASSNGAPMANEQFF. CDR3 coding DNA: TGTGCCAGCTCCAACGGAGCCCCCATGGCCAATGAGCAGTTCTTC.

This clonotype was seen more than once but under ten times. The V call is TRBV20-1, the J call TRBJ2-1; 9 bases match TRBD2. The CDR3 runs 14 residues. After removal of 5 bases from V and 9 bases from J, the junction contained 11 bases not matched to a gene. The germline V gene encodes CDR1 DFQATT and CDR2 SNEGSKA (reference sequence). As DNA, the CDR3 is TGCAGTGCTCAACTAGCGGGTCCCACGGGTGAGCAGTTCTTC. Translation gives CSAQLAGPTGEQFF.

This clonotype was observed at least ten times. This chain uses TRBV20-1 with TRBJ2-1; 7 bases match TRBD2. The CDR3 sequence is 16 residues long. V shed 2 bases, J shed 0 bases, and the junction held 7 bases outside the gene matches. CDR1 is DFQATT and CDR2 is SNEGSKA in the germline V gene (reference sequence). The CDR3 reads CSARSKWGGSYNEQFF. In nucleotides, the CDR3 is TGCAGTGCTAGATCCAAGTGGGGGGGCTCCTACAATGAGCAGTTCTTC.

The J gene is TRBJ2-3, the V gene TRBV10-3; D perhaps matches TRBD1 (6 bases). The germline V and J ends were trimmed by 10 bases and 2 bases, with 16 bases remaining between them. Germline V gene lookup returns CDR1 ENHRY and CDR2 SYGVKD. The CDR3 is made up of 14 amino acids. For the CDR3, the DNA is TGTGCCACCAGGGGCGAGAGGCCCACAGATACGCAGTATTTT. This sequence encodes CATRGERPTDTQYF.

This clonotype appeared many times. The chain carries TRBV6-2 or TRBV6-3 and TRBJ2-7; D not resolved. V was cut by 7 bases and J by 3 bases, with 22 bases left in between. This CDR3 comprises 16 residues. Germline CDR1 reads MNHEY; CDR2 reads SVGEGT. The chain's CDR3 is CASMGYLADPNYEQYF. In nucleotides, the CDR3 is TGTGCCAGCATGGGGTACTTGGCGGACCCTAACTACGAGCAGTACTTC.

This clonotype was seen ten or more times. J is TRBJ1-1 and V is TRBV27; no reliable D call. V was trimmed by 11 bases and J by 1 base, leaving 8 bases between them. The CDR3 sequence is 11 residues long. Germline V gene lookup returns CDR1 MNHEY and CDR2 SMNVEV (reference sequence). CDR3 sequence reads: CAGVGNTEAFF. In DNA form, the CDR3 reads TGTGCCGGTGTGGGGAACACTGAAGCTTTCTTT.

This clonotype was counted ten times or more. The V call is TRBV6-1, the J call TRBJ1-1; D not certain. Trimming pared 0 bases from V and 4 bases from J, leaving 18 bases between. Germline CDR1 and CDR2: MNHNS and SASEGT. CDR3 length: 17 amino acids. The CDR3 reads CASSEARFSVDGTEAFF. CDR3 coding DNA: TGTGCCAGCAGTGAAGCGAGGTTCAGCGTCGACGGCACTGAAGCTTTCTTT.

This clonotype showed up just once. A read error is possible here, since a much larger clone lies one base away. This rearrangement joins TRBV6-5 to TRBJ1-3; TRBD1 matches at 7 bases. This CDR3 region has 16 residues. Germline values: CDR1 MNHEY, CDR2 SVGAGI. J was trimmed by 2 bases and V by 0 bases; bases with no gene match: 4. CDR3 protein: CASSYSKGATGNTIYF. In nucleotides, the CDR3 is TGTGCCAGCAGTTACTCGAAGGGGGCAACTGGAAACACCATATATTTT.

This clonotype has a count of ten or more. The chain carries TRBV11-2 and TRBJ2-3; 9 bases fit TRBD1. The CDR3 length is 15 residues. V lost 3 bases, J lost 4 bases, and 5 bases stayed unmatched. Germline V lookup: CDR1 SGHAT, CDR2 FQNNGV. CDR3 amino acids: CASSFGTGRADTQYF. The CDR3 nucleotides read TGTGCCAGCAGCTTCGGGACAGGGCGGGCAGATACGCAGTATTTT. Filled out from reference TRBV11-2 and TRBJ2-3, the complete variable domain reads EAGVAQSPRYKIIEKRQSVAFWCNPISGHATLYWYQQILGQGPKLLIQFQNNGVVDDSQLPKDRFSAERLKGVDSTLKIQPAKLEDSAVYLCASSFGTGRADTQYFGPGTRLTVL.

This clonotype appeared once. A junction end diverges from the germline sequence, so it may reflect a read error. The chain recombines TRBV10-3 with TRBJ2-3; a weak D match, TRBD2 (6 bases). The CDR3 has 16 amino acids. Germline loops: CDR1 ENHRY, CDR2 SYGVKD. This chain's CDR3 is CAIGESPGESGDTQYF. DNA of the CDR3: TGTGCCATCGGTGAGAGTCCGGGAGAATCGGGAGATACGCAGTATTTT.

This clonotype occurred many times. CDR3 in DNA: TGTGCCAGCAGCCACCATATTTCCAGACTAGCGGGAGACTCTAGCACAGATACGCAGTATTTT. Its translation is CASSHHISRLAGDSSTDTQYF. V is TRBV3-1 and J is TRBJ2-3, with 12 bases identical to TRBD2. Per germline, CDR1 LGHDT and CDR2 YNNKEL (reference sequence). V dropped 3 bases and J dropped 0; count of bases not matched to a gene: 16. CDR3 length: 21 residues.

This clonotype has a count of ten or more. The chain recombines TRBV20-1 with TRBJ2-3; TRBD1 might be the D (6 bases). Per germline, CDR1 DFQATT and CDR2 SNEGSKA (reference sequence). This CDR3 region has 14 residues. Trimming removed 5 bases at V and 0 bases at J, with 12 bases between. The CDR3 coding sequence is TGCAGTGCTCCCGGGACAATGAGCACAGATACGCAGTATTTT. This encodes CSAPGTMSTDTQYF.

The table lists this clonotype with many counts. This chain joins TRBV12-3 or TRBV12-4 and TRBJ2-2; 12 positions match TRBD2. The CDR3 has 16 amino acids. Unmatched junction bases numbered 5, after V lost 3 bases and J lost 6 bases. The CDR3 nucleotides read TGTGCCAGCAGTTTCGGCCTAGCGGGAGGGGCCGGGGAGCTGTTTTTT. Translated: CASSFGLAGGAGELFF.

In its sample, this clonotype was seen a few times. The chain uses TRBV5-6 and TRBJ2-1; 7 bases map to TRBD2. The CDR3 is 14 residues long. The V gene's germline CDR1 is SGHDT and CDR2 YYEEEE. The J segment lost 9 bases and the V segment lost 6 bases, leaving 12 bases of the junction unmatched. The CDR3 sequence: CASTHAGERGEQFF. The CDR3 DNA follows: TGTGCCAGCACCCATGCGGGGGAAAGGGGTGAGCAGTTCTTC. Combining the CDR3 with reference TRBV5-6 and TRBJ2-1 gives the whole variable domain DAGVTQSPTHLIKTRGQQVTLRCSPKSGHDTVSWYQQALGQGPQFIFQYYEEEERQRGNFPDRFSGHQFPNYSSELNVNALLLGDSALYLCASTHAGERGEQFFGPGTRLTVL.

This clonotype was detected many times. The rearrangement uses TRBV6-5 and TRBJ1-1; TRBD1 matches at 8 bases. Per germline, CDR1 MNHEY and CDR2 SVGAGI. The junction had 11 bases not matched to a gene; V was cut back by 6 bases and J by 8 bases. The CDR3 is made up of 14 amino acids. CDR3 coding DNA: TGTGCCAGCAGCCCACCCGGCAGGGACAGGGAAGCTTTCTTT. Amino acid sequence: CASSPPGRDREAFF.

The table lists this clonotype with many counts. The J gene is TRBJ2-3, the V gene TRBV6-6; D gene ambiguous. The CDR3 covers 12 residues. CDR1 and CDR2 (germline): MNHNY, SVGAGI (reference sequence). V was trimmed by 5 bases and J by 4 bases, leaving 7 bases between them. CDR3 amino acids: CASSRVSDTQYF. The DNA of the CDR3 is TGTGCCAGCAGTCGAGTATCAGATACGCAGTATTTT.

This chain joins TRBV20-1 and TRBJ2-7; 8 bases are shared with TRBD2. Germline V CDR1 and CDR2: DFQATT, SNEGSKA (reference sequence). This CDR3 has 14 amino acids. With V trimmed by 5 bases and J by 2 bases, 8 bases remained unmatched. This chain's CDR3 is CSAYGLAGTYEQYF. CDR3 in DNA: TGCAGTGCTTACGGACTAGCAGGGACCTACGAGCAGTACTTC.

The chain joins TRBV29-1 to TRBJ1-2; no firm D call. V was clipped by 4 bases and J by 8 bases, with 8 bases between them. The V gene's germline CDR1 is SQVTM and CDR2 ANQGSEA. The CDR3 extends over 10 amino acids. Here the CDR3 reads CSVVDGGYTF. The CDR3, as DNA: TGCAGCGTTGTCGACGGGGGCTACACCTTC.

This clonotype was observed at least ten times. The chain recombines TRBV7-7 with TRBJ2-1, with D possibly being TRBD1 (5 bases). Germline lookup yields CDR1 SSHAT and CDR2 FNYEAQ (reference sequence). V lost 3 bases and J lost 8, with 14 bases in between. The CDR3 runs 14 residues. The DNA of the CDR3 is TGTGCCAGCAGCTTTGGGGCAGGGTTTGATGAGCAGTTCTTC. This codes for CASSFGAGFDEQFF.

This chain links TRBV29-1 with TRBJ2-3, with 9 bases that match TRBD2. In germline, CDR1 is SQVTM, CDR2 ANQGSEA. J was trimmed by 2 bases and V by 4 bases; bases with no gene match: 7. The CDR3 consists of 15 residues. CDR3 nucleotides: TGCAGCGTTGTCTTGGCTAGCGGGAACACAGATACGCAGTATTTT. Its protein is CSVVLASGNTDTQYF.

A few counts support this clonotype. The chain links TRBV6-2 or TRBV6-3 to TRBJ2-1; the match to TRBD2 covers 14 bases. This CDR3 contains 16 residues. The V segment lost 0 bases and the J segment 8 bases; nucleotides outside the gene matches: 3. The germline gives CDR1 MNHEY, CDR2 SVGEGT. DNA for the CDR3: TGTGCCAGCAGTTACTCGGGACTAGCGGGAGTCCATGAGCAGTTCTTC. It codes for CASSYSGLAGVHEQFF.

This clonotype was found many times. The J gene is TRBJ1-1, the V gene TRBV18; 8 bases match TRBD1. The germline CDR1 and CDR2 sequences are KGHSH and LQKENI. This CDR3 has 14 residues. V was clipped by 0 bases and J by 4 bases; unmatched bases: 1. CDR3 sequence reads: CASSPPTGVTEAFF. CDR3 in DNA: TGTGCCAGCTCACCACCGACAGGGGTCACTGAAGCTTTCTTT.

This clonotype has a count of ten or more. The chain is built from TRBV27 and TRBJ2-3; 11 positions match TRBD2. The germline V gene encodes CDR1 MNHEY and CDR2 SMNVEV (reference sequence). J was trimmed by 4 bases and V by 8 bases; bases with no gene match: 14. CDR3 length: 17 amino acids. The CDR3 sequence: CASGTSNLAGGPDTQYF. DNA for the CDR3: TGTGCCAGCGGGACCTCAAACTTAGCGGGAGGGCCAGATACGCAGTATTTT.

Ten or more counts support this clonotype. Written as DNA, the CDR3 is TGCAGCGTTGCCCAGGACAGGGGAAGGGCTGAAGCTTTCTTT. Its translation: CSVAQDRGRAEAFF. The chain employs TRBV29-1 and TRBJ1-1, with TRBD1 matching over 9 bases. V gave up 4 bases and J gave up 6 bases; unmatched junction bases: 9. The CDR3 runs to 14 residues. The V gene's germline CDR1 is SQVTM and CDR2 ANQGSEA.

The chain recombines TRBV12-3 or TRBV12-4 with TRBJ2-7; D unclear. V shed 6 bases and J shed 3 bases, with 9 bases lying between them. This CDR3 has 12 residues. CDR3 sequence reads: CASSNLVYEQYF. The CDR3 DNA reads TGTGCCAGCAGCAATCTAGTCTACGAGCAGTACTTC.

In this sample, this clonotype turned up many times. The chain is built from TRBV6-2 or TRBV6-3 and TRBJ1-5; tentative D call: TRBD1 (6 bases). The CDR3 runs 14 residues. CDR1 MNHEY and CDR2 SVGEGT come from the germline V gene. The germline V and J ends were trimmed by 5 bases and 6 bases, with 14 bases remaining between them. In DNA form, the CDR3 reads TGTGCCAGCAGTAAGACAGGAGACCTTCAGCCCCAGCATTTT. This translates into CASSKTGDLQPQHF.